This entry features one TCR beta chain sequence. Its specificity is unknown. Profiled with immunoSEQ multiplex PCR; TCRdb holds only in-frame clones, not every one. The data contain about 7,600 clones, roughly 79% of them singletons. The data belong to a study of immune evolution from preneoplasia to lung adenocarcinoma. Germline V gene lookup returns CDR1 SGDLS and CDR2 YYNGEE. This CDR3 comprises 15 residues. Trimming took off 4 bases at V and 1 base at J, with 9 bases between the two ends. Whole-study results and caveats: From normal lung to invasive adenocarcinoma, top clone frequencies appeared to decrease. Later-stage lesions appeared to have more T cells, more diversity, less clonality.

The source material was FFPE invasive lung adenocarcinoma tissue. The chain recombines TRBV9 with TRBJ2-6; D might be TRBD1 (6 bases). The sequence was obtained from a person aged 45-60 years with lung adenocarcinoma. CDR3 sequence: CASSTGQSGANVLTF. In DNA, the CDR3 is TGTGCCAGCAGCACAGGACAGTCTGGGGCCAACGTCCTGACTTTC.